The 24 T cell receptor beta chains below all came from one sample that was sequenced in a study of blood T cells in healthy people across ages (dated by TCRdb to 2014 to 2015). To prepare the library, 5' RACE was applied. TCRdb lists the instrument as Illumina HiSeq 2500. The second PCR ran for about 7 to 11 cycles and used a J-beta primer mix along with a sample-barcoded 5' primer. TCRdb cleaned the public reads at Q25 with fastp, built clones with MiXCR and kept in-frame beta chains. Rows are unified per CDR3 protein, each entry keeping the most common DNA and genes. In all, the sample holds roughly 1,800,000 distinct CDR3 sequences, and roughly 49% of those were seen once. Approximately 2.1% of the sample comes from the top ten. The source material was blood. These TCRs come from a woman aged 40-49 years in good health.

This sequence joins TRBV20-1 and TRBJ1-1; 10 positions match TRBD1. Germline values: CDR1 DFQATT, CDR2 SNEGSKA (reference sequence). There are 14 residues in the CDR3. Trimming cost V 5 bases and J 4 bases; bases outside gene matches: 7. The CDR3 region is CSAPPGQGFTEAFF. The CDR3 bases are TGCAGTGCTCCCCCGGGACAGGGGTTCACTGAAGCTTTCTTT.

This sequence joins TRBV11-3 and TRBJ2-1, with 8 bases lining up with TRBD2. V lost 5 bases and J lost 7; bases outside the gene matches: 13. There are 16 residues in the CDR3. Germline lookup yields CDR1 SGHNT and CDR2 YENEEA. CDR3 residues: CASSPRGGVVTNEQFF. DNA for the CDR3: TGTGCCAGCAGCCCCCGGGGGGGTGTTGTAACGAATGAGCAGTTCTTC.

In its sample, this clonotype was seen a few times. DNA of the CDR3: TGTGCCAGCAGACTTCCCGGGGGAACTAATGAAAAACTGTTTTTT. This codes for CASRLPGGTNEKLFF. V is TRBV6-6 and J is TRBJ1-4; D may be TRBD1 (5 bases). Per the germline V gene, CDR1 is MNHNY and CDR2 is SVGAGI (reference sequence). Trimming cost V 6 bases and J 1 base, with 12 bases left between them. The CDR3 runs 15 residues.

V gene TRBV24-1 combines with J gene TRBJ2-1; 7 nucleotides align to TRBD2. CDR3 length equals 12 residues. Germline CDR1 and CDR2: KGHDR and SFDVKD. V dropped 10 bases and J dropped 7; count of bases not matched to a gene: 6. The CDR3 reads CATGDYLNEQFF. The CDR3 bases are TGTGCCACAGGGGACTACTTGAATGAGCAGTTCTTC.

The gene calls are TRBV6-1 and TRBJ1-5, with TRBD1 matching 8 bases. Germline trimming cut 11 bases from V and 8 bases from J; bases unmatched to any gene: 8. This CDR3 region has 12 residues. CDR1 MNHNS and CDR2 SASEGT come from the germline V gene. The CDR3 coding sequence is TGTGCCTGTTCAGGGGGCTTAGAGCCCCAGCATTTT. Amino acid sequence: CACSGGLEPQHF.

V usage is TRBV29-1 and J usage is TRBJ1-2; 7 bases align to TRBD1. Germline lookup yields CDR1 SQVTM and CDR2 ANQGSEA. The CDR3 is made up of 13 amino acids. Germline trimming cut 2 bases from V and 8 bases from J; bases unmatched to any gene: 8. The CDR3 coding sequence is TGCAGCGTTGAAAGGGGGCAGGGTGGAGGCTACACCTTC. Amino acids: CSVERGQGGGYTF.

This clonotype has more than one count but fewer than ten. The gene calls are TRBV20-1 and TRBJ1-2; no clear D. The germline V gene encodes CDR1 DFQATT and CDR2 SNEGSKA (reference sequence). This CDR3 is 11 amino acids long. Trimming removed 6 bases from V and 5 bases from J, with 10 bases in between. DNA for the CDR3: TGCAGTGCGTTGACTGATTATGGCTACACCTTC. Translating gives CSALTDYGYTF.

The chain has TRBV7-2 and TRBJ2-6, with D possibly called TRBD1 or TRBD2 (5 bases each). With 5 bases removed from V and 0 bases from J, the gap between germline ends came to 17 bases. The CDR3 runs to 18 residues. Germline loops: CDR1 SGHTA, CDR2 FQGNSA. The CDR3 sequence: CASSMGGGARSGANVLTF. The CDR3 DNA follows: TGTGCCAGCAGCATGGGTGGGGGTGCCCGCTCTGGGGCCAACGTCCTGACTTTC.

This clonotype was counted between two and nine times. The chain carries TRBV28 and TRBJ1-5; D not certain. The CDR3 has 12 amino acids. Germline CDR1 reads MDHEN; CDR2 reads SYDVKM. V was shortened by 3 bases and J by 5 bases, with 5 bases between the two germline ends. The CDR3 nucleotides read TGTGCCAGCAGTTTTCAGGATCAGCCCCAGCATTTT. Its translation: CASSFQDQPQHF. Based on the CDR3 plus reference TRBV28 and TRBJ1-5, the full variable domain is DVKVTQSSRYLVKRTGEKVFLECVQDMDHENMFWYRQDPGLGLRLIYFSYDVKMKEKGDIPEGYSVSREKKERFSLILESASTNQTSMYLCASSFQDQPQHFGDGTRLSIL.

The DNA for the CDR3 is TGCGCCAGCAGCTTGCAGGGGGCGGGAGGCACAGATACGCAGTATTTT. Amino acid sequence: CASSLQGAGGTDTQYF. The chain joins TRBV5-1 to TRBJ2-3, with D perhaps TRBD1 (8 bases). Germline loops: CDR1 SGHRS, CDR2 YFSETQ. The CDR3 length is 16 residues. The V gene lost 1 base and the J gene lost 1 base, with 13 bases spanning the gap. The variable domain in full, completed from reference TRBV5-1 and TRBJ2-3, reads KAGVTQTPRYLIKTRGQQVTLSCSPISGHRSVSWYQQTPGQGLQFLFEYFSETQRNKGNFPGRFSGRQFSNSRSEMNVSTLELGDSALYLCASSLQGAGGTDTQYFGPGTRLTVL.

In this sample, this clonotype turned up many times. The chain couples TRBV10-3 to TRBJ2-3, with D perhaps TRBD2 (6 bases). V was pared by 11 bases and J by 2 bases, with 17 bases between. Germline CDR1 ENHRY, CDR2 SYGVKD. CDR3 length equals 14 residues. CDR3 sequence: CAAGPAGPTDTQYF. CDR3 DNA sequence: TGTGCCGCCGGCCCCGCGGGGCCCACAGATACGCAGTATTTT.

This clonotype has ten or more counts. This chain connects TRBV18 to TRBJ2-5; D gene uncertain. The better agreement between TRBJ2-7 and the DNA end casts doubt on the J call. This CDR3 is 12 amino acids long. Germline CDR1 is KGHSH and CDR2 is LQKENI. As DNA, the CDR3 is TGTGCCAGCGCATCCTTAGCCGGCGAGCAGTACTTC. This gives the protein CASASLAGEQYF.

CDR3 in DNA: TGTGCCAGCTCGCGAAGCGGGATTCGGTACAATGAGCAGTTCTTC. Encoded protein: CASSRSGIRYNEQFF. The V gene is TRBV18, the J gene TRBJ2-1, with TRBD2 matching over 7 bases. The V gene's germline CDR1 is KGHSH and CDR2 LQKENI. The CDR3 is 15 residues long. V gave up 6 bases and J gave up 4 bases; unmatched junction bases: 9.

The rearrangement joins TRBV5-6 to TRBJ1-2, with 8 positions matching TRBD1. V gave up 5 bases and J gave up 2 bases; unmatched junction bases: 8. CDR1 and CDR2 from the germline V gene are SGHDT and YYEEEE. CDR3 length: 15 residues. The CDR3 spells CASSIGTGINYGYTF. The DNA for the CDR3 is TGTGCCAGCAGTATAGGGACAGGCATAAACTATGGCTACACCTTC.

This chain connects TRBV7-3 to TRBJ2-7, with 9 bases lining up with TRBD2. V shed 1 base, J shed 10 bases, and the junction held 8 bases outside the gene matches. Germline V CDR1 and CDR2: SGHTA, FQGTGA. The CDR3 consists of 14 residues. In DNA, the CDR3 is TGTGCCAGCAGCTTAAGCGGGGGGGCTTCTGCCCAGTACTTC. It codes for CASSLSGGASAQYF.

Details on this clonotype: One junction end disagrees with the germline gene, perhaps due to a read error. The rearrangement joins TRBV6-2 or TRBV6-3 to TRBJ2-5, with 8 positions matching TRBD2. The CDR3 spans 15 residues. Germline CDR1 is MNHEY and CDR2 is SVGEGT. The CDR3 DNA reads as TGTGCCGGCAGTACCGTCCAGCGGGGGTGGGAGACCCAGTACTTC. Protein product: CAGSTVQRGWETQYF.

The rearrangement links TRBV20-1 to TRBJ2-5; 8 positions match TRBD2. The V gene's germline CDR1 is DFQATT and CDR2 SNEGSKA (reference sequence). J lost 1 base, V lost 6 bases, and 13 bases had no gene match. This CDR3 spans 16 amino acids. The CDR3 coding sequence is TGCAGTGCCGACCCCTGGAGAGCGGGGGCCCAAGAGACCCAGTACTTC. Its translation is CSADPWRAGAQETQYF.

V and J are TRBV4-3 and TRBJ2-1, with 8 bases matching TRBD1. This CDR3 has 13 residues. The ends lost 0 bases at V and 15 bases at J; junction bases unmatched: 7. CDR1 and CDR2 from the germline V gene are LGHNA and YSLEER. The CDR3: CASSQDSRTGRFF. The DNA of the CDR3 is TGCGCCAGCAGCCAAGATTCCCGGACAGGGAGGTTCTTC.

The CDR3, as DNA: TGTGCCAGCAGTTACTCTTCGGGACAGCGATCCTACGAGCAGTACTTC. Protein product: CASSYSSGQRSYEQYF. V is TRBV6-5 and J is TRBJ2-7; 7 bases are a match to TRBD1. The germline gives CDR1 MNHEY, CDR2 SVGAGI. V gave up 0 bases and J gave up 1 base; unmatched junction bases: 6. The CDR3 length is 16 residues.

The chain combines TRBV13 with TRBJ1-2; D is undetermined. Trimming removed 0 bases from V and 1 base from J, with 15 bases in between. CDR1 is PRHDT and CDR2 is FYEKMQ in the germline V gene (reference sequence). The CDR3 is made up of 17 amino acids. CDR3 residues: CASSLGRIGADNYGYTF. In nucleotides, the CDR3 is TGTGCCAGCAGCTTAGGCAGGATAGGCGCAGATAACTATGGCTACACCTTC.

The rearrangement joins TRBV4-3 to TRBJ2-1; 11 positions match TRBD1. The germline V gene has CDR1 LGHNA and CDR2 YSLEER. With V trimmed by 1 base and J by 10 bases, 9 bases remained unmatched. This CDR3 has 16 residues. CDR3 amino acids: CASSQVPGGQGGEQFF. The CDR3, as DNA: TGCGCCAGCAGCCAAGTCCCGGGGGGACAGGGGGGCGAGCAGTTCTTC.

This clonotype was detected many times. The rearrangement links TRBV4-3 to TRBJ2-5, with unresolved D. Germline CDR1 and CDR2: LGHNA and YSLEER. V was clipped by 1 base and J by 4 bases, with 13 bases between them. The CDR3 sequence is 15 residues long. The CDR3 coding sequence is TGCGCCAGCAGCCAAGGCGCTTCGGTAGGAGAGACCCAGTACTTC. The encoded protein is CASSQGASVGETQYF.

The sample holds a few counts of this clonotype. The rearrangement joins TRBV27 to TRBJ1-2; TRBD1 might be the D (6 bases). This CDR3 is built from 16 residues. V was cut by 5 bases and J by 8 bases, with 24 bases left in between. From germline, CDR1 is MNHEY and CDR2 SMNVEV (reference sequence). CDR3 sequence (DNA): TGTGCCAGCAGTCACCGTCCCGCACAGGGAGTAAAAGGCTACACCTTC. Its translation: CASSHRPAQGVKGYTF.

This clonotype was seen only a few times. The rearrangement uses TRBV20-1 and TRBJ2-5; weak D call: TRBD2 (6 bases). V gave up 0 bases and J gave up 5 bases, with 19 bases separating them. CDR1 and CDR2 from the germline V gene are DFQATT and SNEGSKA (reference sequence). The CDR3 contains 16 residues. The CDR3 reads CSARESVGGLVETQYF. CDR3 in DNA: TGCAGTGCTAGAGAATCGGTGGGGGGACTTGTTGAGACCCAGTACTTC.